These 8 T cell receptor beta chains were all obtained from the same sample, sequenced in a study of Graves' ophthalmopathy and Graves' hyperthyroidism. The TCR beta CDR3 regions underwent amplification from RNA transcripts. RT-PCR in the first round used HTBI primers; a second-round multiplex PCR followed. Using its own MiXCR run on the multiplex PCR reads, TCRdb lists one record per CDR3 protein. This sample has some 1.1 million distinct CDR3 sequences, with less than 45% found just once. The specimen sequenced was peripheral blood or thyroid tissue (not recorded which). The receptors stem from an adult man with Graves' hyperthyroidism.

CDR3 amino acids: CSALRSGGEKLFF. The CDR3, as DNA: TGCAGCGCCCTTCGAAGCGGAGGGGAAAAACTGTTTTTT. The chain links TRBV29-1 to TRBJ1-4; no clear D gene. Germline CDR1 SQVTM, CDR2 ANQGSEA. V lost 7 bases, J lost 8 bases, and 17 bases lay in between. The CDR3 totals 13 residues.

The chain is built from TRBV29-1 and TRBJ2-7; D may be TRBD2 (5 bases). CDR1 and CDR2 from the germline V gene are SQVTM and ANQGSEA. The CDR3 is 12 residues long. V was pared by 8 bases and J by 2 bases, with 13 bases between. CDR3: CSLAWGAYEQYF. The CDR3 DNA reads as TGCAGCTTGGCCTGGGGAGCCTACGAGCAGTACTTC.

As to this clonotype: An end of the junction differs from the germline gene, which may be a read error. The rearrangement joins TRBV29-1 to TRBJ1-4; D remains unclear. The germline CDR1 and CDR2 sequences are SQVTM and ANQGSEA. The CDR3 is 12 residues long. The CDR3 here is CSVVVSLSGRQF. The CDR3 DNA follows: TGCAGCGTTGTTGTCTCCCTAAGTGGGCGGCAATTT.

This clonotype was counted at least ten times. This chain links TRBV11-2 with TRBJ2-7, with D possibly being TRBD2 (7 bases). V gave up 7 bases and J gave up 5 bases, with 15 bases separating them. Germline V gives CDR1 SGHAT, CDR2 FQNNGV. This CDR3 is 13 amino acids long. CDR3 coding DNA: TGTGCCAGCAAAAGTCCCGGGGGGCACGAGCAGTACTTC. It specifies CASKSPGGHEQYF.

The gene calls are TRBV7-2 and TRBJ2-7, with TRBD1 matching 9 bases. The CDR3 runs 18 residues. Germline values: CDR1 SGHTA, CDR2 FQGNSA. V was pared by 3 bases and J by 6 bases, with 18 bases of the junction left unmatched. CDR3 protein: CASSLGQGGVPPELEQYF. For the CDR3, the DNA is TGTGCCAGCAGCTTGGGACAGGGAGGAGTACCGCCGGAGCTCGAGCAGTACTTC.

The V gene is TRBV7-8, the J gene TRBJ1-5; D is undetermined. CDR1 is SGHVS, CDR2 FQNEAQ, per germline. V gave up 4 bases and J gave up 11 bases, with 9 bases separating them. The length of the CDR3 is 11 residues. CDR3 amino acids: CASSSEETQHF. Here the CDR3 DNA reads TGTGCCAGCAGCTCAGAAGAGACCCAGCATTTT.

The chain combines TRBV24-1 with TRBJ2-7, with D tentatively TRBD2 (7 bases). CDR3 length equals 13 residues. The V end was cut by 8 bases, the J end by 3 bases, with 13 bases between. Germline CDR1 is KGHDR and CDR2 is SFDVKD. Here the CDR3 reads CATKGGGGYEQYF. As DNA, the CDR3 is TGTGCCACCAAGGGGGGCGGGGGCTACGAGCAGTACTTC.

About this clonotype: A much larger clone sits a single nucleotide away, making a read error possible. This chain uses TRBV9 with TRBJ2-2; 8 bases fit TRBD2. Per germline, CDR1 SGDLS and CDR2 YYNGEE. V trimming: 4 bases; J trimming: 0 bases; junction bases outside the gene matches: 5. The CDR3 totals 16 residues. The CDR3 DNA reads TGTGCCAGCAGCCGGGCACTAGCGGCGAACACCGGGGAGCTGTTTTTT. Translated: CASSRALAANTGELFF.